This record looks at one TCR beta chain sequence and its context. Germline V lookup: CDR1 MNHNS, CDR2 SASEGT. The V and J ends lost 2 bases and 3 bases respectively, with 13 bases between them. The CDR3 is made up of 15 amino acids. These data are taken from a study of blood T cell repertoires in COVID-19. Study background: COVID-19 samples from acute and convalescent phases originated in the United States, Italy and Spain. Sources were T cells, B-cell-depleted T cells, or PBMCs; the material itself was cDNA or gDNA.

Original processing methods: Amplification from reference gene primers served as the basis for estimated nucleated cell counts. The data were produced by immunoSEQ multiplex PCR, yet TCRdb's version contains in-frame clones alone and is incomplete. That table furnishes V, J and clone size, whereas the DNA furnished D and trimming. The sample records about 55,000 clones, approximately 82% being singletons. The TCR was taken from a human donor in a cohort sampled during active or convalescent COVID-19. Sequencing was performed on peripheral blood. The J gene is TRBJ2-5, the V gene TRBV6-1, with TRBD1 as a possible D gene (5 bases). Here the CDR3 DNA reads TGTGCCAGCAGTGAATATGTTGGCAGGGAAGAGACCCAGTACTTC. The encoded protein is CASSEYVGREETQYF.